This T cell receptor (beta chain) came from a study of T cells in Graves' hyperthyroidism and ophthalmopathy. Study-wide background: Blood was drawn when the patient was first diagnosed and still untreated.

Points from the study as a whole: Before onset, ophthalmopathy was predicted by the model a median about 6.2 months earlier.

The CDR3 is made up of 18 amino acids. From germline, CDR1 is KGHDR and CDR2 SFDVKD. With 1 base clipped from V and 9 bases from J, the junction kept 18 bases outside the gene matches. Amplified regions were TCR beta CDR3 sequences from RNA transcripts. The TCR CDR3 was amplified in a first-round RT-PCR using the HTBI primer set. MiXCR, applied by TCRdb to the multiplex PCR reads, yields one record per CDR3 protein. This table has around 300,000 distinct CDR3 sequences, approximately 12% appearing once. Together with thyroid ultrasound, orbital computed tomography, serum thyroxine and TRAb, clinical symptoms were used for diagnoses. The blood sample was taken at first hyperthyroidism diagnosis, before any ophthalmopathy symptoms. This clonotype was detected many times. Antigen unknown.

The chain uses TRBV24-1 and TRBJ2-3, with TRBD2 identical over 7 bases. Sequencing input: blood. The TCR originated in a woman under 40 with Graves' hyperthyroidism that later progressed to Graves' ophthalmopathy. The CDR3 nucleotides are TGTGCCACCAGTGATTTCCCCCCCCAGCGGGAAGCAAGGGAGACGCAGTATTTT. Translating gives CATSDFPPQREARETQYF.